The rows below give T cell receptor beta chains drawn from one sample of a study of blood T cells in healthy people across ages. MiXCR, run by TCRdb on the 5' RACE reads, gives a single entry per CDR3 protein. The sample consists of about 640,000 distinct CDR3 sequences, 45% to 65% of them appearing once. Sequencing input: blood. These receptors originate from a man in his 60s in good health. Each CDR3 is given with its conserved first and last residue. D genes are given only for firm matches. Clone size is given for some rows only: seen once, a few or many times, or a class if the clone is expanded.

j_call | v_call | d_call | cdr3_length | clone_size | cdr3_aa | cdr3_nt
TRBJ1-4 | TRBV4-1 | TRBD1 | 15 | - | CVSSRGRGGVEKLFF | TGCGTCAGCAGCCGCGGCAGAGGGGGCGTTGAAAAACTGTTTTTT
TRBJ2-7 | TRBV28 | - | 13 | - | CASGVDNSYEQYF | TGTGCCAGCGGGGTGGACAACTCCTACGAGCAGTACTTC
TRBJ1-4 | TRBV4-1 | - | 15 | - | CASSQLGSTNEKLFF | TGCGCCAGCAGCCAATTAGGCTCAACTAATGAAAAACTGTTTTTT
TRBJ2-1 | TRBV7-2 | - | 14 | - | CASSPRRALHEQFF | TGTGCCAGCAGCCCCCGTCGGGCTTTGCATGAGCAGTTCTTC
TRBJ2-7 | TRBV29-1 | TRBD1 | 13 | many | CSVVGQGHTPQYF | TGCAGCGTTGTCGGACAGGGGCACACACCGCAGTACTTC
TRBJ2-7 | TRBV27 | TRBD1 | 15 | - | CASSFLGTGSYEQYF | TGTGCCAGCAGTTTTTTGGGGACAGGCTCCTACGAGCAGTACTTC
TRBJ1-2 | TRBV10-3 | - | 15 | once | CAISDGRSPGYGYTF | TGTGCCATCAGTGACGGACGTTCACCAGGCTATGGCTACACCTTC
TRBJ2-3 | TRBV28 | TRBD1 | 18 | - | CASSPYGSTGGSIHTQYF | TGTGCCAGCAGTCCCTATGGAAGCACAGGGGGCAGCATACATACGCAGTATTTT
TRBJ2-7 | TRBV6-2/TRBV6-3 | - | 16 | - | CASSRAPGRGGNEQYF | TGTGCCAGCAGTCGAGCCCCGGGACGGGGCGGCAACGAGCAGTACTTC
TRBJ2-1 | TRBV29-1 | TRBD2 | 13 | - | CSVVASGGREQFF | TGCAGCGTTGTGGCTAGCGGGGGTCGTGAGCAGTTCTTC
TRBJ1-1 | TRBV11-2 | - | 14 | - | CASSLSRGFTEAFF | TGTGCCAGCAGCCTTTCCCGGGGGTTCACTGAAGCTTTCTTT
TRBJ1-4 | TRBV3-1 | - | 12 | - | CASSLEREKLFF | TGTGCCAGCAGCTTAGAGAGGGAAAAACTGTTTTTT
TRBJ2-5 | TRBV25-1 | TRBD1 | 15 | - | CASSESAGGLETQYF | TGTGCCAGCAGTGAATCGGCAGGGGGCTTGGAGACCCAGTACTTC
TRBJ2-1 | TRBV7-8 | - | 14 | few | CASSLALWNNEQFF | TGTGCCAGCAGCTTAGCGCTCTGGAACAATGAGCAGTTCTTC
TRBJ1-6 | TRBV27 | - | 16 | few | CASSARGAGVNSPLHF | TGTGCCAGCAGTGCCCGGGGGGCAGGGGTCAATTCACCCCTCCACTTT
TRBJ1-5 | TRBV10-3 | - | 14 | - | CAISSDGVNQPQHF | TGTGCCATCAGTTCAGACGGAGTCAATCAGCCCCAGCATTTT
TRBJ2-1 | TRBV6-5 | - | 11 | few | CASRIGIEQFF | TGTGCCAGCAGGATCGGGATCGAGCAGTTCTTC
TRBJ2-7 | TRBV6-6 | - | 14 | - | CASSYTGSSDEQYF | TGCGCCAGCAGTTACACGGGGAGTAGCGACGAGCAGTACTTC
TRBJ1-2 | TRBV29-1 | - | 13 | - | CSVEEGTAYGYTF | TGCAGCGTTGAAGAGGGGACTGCCTATGGCTACACCTTC
TRBJ2-1 | TRBV6-6 | - | 14 | - | CASSYSRHTNEQFF | TGTGCCAGCAGTTACTCGCGGCACACCAATGAGCAGTTCTTC
TRBJ2-3 | TRBV20-1 | - | 15 | - | CSARGETGWPDTQYF | TGCAGTGCTAGAGGCGAGACGGGATGGCCAGATACGCAGTATTTT
TRBJ2-5 | TRBV20-1 | TRBD2 | 16 | - | CSAIPSGGPYQETQYF | TGCAGTGCTATTCCTAGCGGGGGGCCATACCAAGAGACCCAGTACTTC
TRBJ2-4 | TRBV24-1 | - | 17 | - | CATSDSTGFGESNIQYF | TGTGCCACCAGTGATTCCACAGGTTTCGGGGAGTCAAACATTCAGTACTTC
TRBJ2-3 | TRBV12-3/TRBV12-4 | TRBD2 | 15 | - | CASSLSGGSIDTQYF | TGTGCCAGCAGTTTGAGCGGGGGGAGCATAGATACGCAGTATTTT
TRBJ2-3 | TRBV5-1 | TRBD2 | 18 | once | CASSLELAGAPSTDTQYF | TGCGCCAGCAGCTTGGAACTAGCGGGGGCCCCTAGCACAGATACGCAGTATTTT
TRBJ2-7 | TRBV20-1 | TRBD1 | 14 | - | CSATGQGASYEQYF | TGCAGTGCTACGGGACAGGGGGCCTCCTACGAGCAGTACTTC
TRBJ1-2 | TRBV10-3 | TRBD1 | 14 | - | CAITQGAEGYGYTF | TGTGCCATCACGCAGGGGGCAGAGGGATATGGCTACACCTTC
TRBJ2-1 | TRBV6-1 | - | 16 | - | CASRDSGDPVHNEQFF | TGTGCCAGCAGGGACTCTGGGGACCCTGTACACAATGAGCAGTTCTTC
TRBJ2-5 | TRBV25-1 | TRBD1 | 16 | few | CASSRTGTGVQETQYF | TGTGCCAGCAGTCGAACCGGGACAGGGGTCCAAGAGACCCAGTACTTC
TRBJ2-7 | TRBV12-3/TRBV12-4 | TRBD2 | 12 | - | CASSPDGRDQYF | TGTGCCAGCAGCCCGGACGGGAGGGACCAGTACTTC
TRBJ2-3 | TRBV7-8 | TRBD2 | 17 | - | CASSLGEGPLSGDTQYF | TGTGCCAGCAGCTTAGGGGAGGGACCCCTTAGTGGGGATACGCAGTATTTT
TRBJ2-1 | TRBV5-1 | - | 15 | few | CASTLSTVSYNEQFF | TGCGCCAGCACGTTGTCAACAGTCTCCTACAATGAGCAGTTCTTC
TRBJ1-1 | TRBV29-1 | - | 13 | many | CSAKQEMNTEAFF | TGCAGCGCCAAACAGGAAATGAACACTGAAGCTTTCTTT
TRBJ2-7 | TRBV3-1 | - | 13 | - | CASSESQGYEQYF | TGTGCCAGCAGCGAGTCTCAAGGCTACGAGCAGTACTTC
TRBJ1-1 | TRBV4-1 | TRBD1 | 14 | few | CASSQDAKHRGAFF | TGCGCCAGCAGCCAAGATGCCAAACACAGGGGAGCTTTCTTT
TRBJ2-6 | TRBV28 | - | 15 | - | CASSPLRSGANVLTF | TGTGCCAGCAGCCCCCTCCGCTCTGGGGCCAACGTCCTGACTTTC
TRBJ2-5 | TRBV6-2/TRBV6-3 | - | 12 | few | CASSKGAETQYF | TGTGCCAGCAGCAAGGGAGCGGAGACCCAGTACTTC
TRBJ2-5 | TRBV3-1 | TRBD1 | 15 | few | CASSQPGQLQETQYF | TGTGCCAGCAGCCAACCGGGACAGCTCCAAGAGACCCAGTACTTC
TRBJ2-5 | TRBV28 | TRBD1 | 15 | few | CASSNRQGVRETQYF | TGTGCCAGCAGTAACCGACAGGGCGTGCGAGAGACCCAGTACTTC
TRBJ2-6 | TRBV6-6 | - | 15 | - | CASSMALSGANVLTF | TGTGCCAGCAGTATGGCCCTCTCTGGGGCCAACGTCCTGACTTTC
TRBJ2-5 | TRBV11-2 | TRBD2 | 13 | - | CAGGRGVQETQYF | TGTGCCGGAGGGCGGGGGGTTCAAGAGACCCAGTACTTC
TRBJ2-5 | TRBV20-1 | TRBD1 | 15 | - | CSASRTGGRSETQYF | TGCAGTGCTAGTAGGACAGGGGGAAGGAGCGAGACCCAGTACTTC
TRBJ2-3 | TRBV6-2/TRBV6-3 | - | 14 | - | CASSYSLARDTQYF | TGTGCCAGCAGTTACTCTCTAGCACGAGATACGCAGTATTTT
TRBJ2-7 | TRBV5-1 | TRBD2 | 14 | few | CASSLAPGGYEQYF | TGCGCCAGCAGCTTGGCCCCGGGGGGTTACGAGCAGTACTTC
TRBJ2-1 | TRBV3-1 | - | 15 | few | CASSQQGGSYNEQFF | TGTGCCAGCAGCCAACAGGGGGGGTCCTACAATGAGCAGTTCTTC
TRBJ1-1 | TRBV20-1 | TRBD1 | 14 | once | CSAPRQGVGAEAFF | TGCAGTGCTCCCCGACAGGGGGTAGGTGCTGAAGCTTTCTTT
TRBJ2-5 | TRBV29-1 | - | 15 | once | CSVDDPANAIETQYF | TGCAGCGTTGACGACCCGGCAAATGCGATTGAGACCCAGTACTTC
TRBJ2-5 | TRBV5-5 | TRBD1 | 16 | - | CASSLLIQGLGETQYF | TGTGCCAGCAGCCTACTCATACAGGGGTTAGGGGAGACCCAGTACTTC
TRBJ2-7 | TRBV15 | TRBD1 | 13 | few | CATSPDREYEQYF | TGTGCCACCAGCCCTGACAGGGAATACGAGCAGTACTTC
TRBJ2-3 | TRBV12-3/TRBV12-4 | - | 16 | many | CASSRGSTGMSDTQYF | TGTGCCAGCAGCCGGGGGTCGACAGGGATGTCAGATACGCAGTATTTT
TRBJ2-1 | TRBV4-2 | - | 16 | - | CASSQPPTAFPNEQFF | TGTGCCAGCAGCCAACCCCCGACAGCGTTTCCCAATGAGCAGTTCTTC